These 31 T cell receptor beta chains came from one sample sequenced in a study of blood T cell repertoires in COVID-19. The method was immunoSEQ multiplex PCR; TCRdb's version includes in-frame clones alone and lacks a portion of them. There are 130,000 or so clones in the sample; about 74% occur only once, and over 15% lies in the top ten. Source material: peripheral blood. These receptors all stem from a man aged 50 or older with acute or convalescent COVID-19.

The chain is built from TRBV10-3 and TRBJ1-1, with D maybe TRBD1 (5 bases). V lost 7 bases, J lost 3 bases, and 15 bases lay in between. Germline CDR1 and CDR2: ENHRY and SYGVKD. The CDR3 extends over 14 amino acids. CDR3 DNA sequence: TGTGCCATCAACGTCCGGGGAGGGGACACTGAAGCTTTCTTT. Protein: CAINVRGGDTEAFF.

The gene calls are TRBV28 and TRBJ2-2; the D gene is possibly TRBD1 (6 bases). The CDR3 is 15 residues long. The V gene's germline CDR1 is MDHEN and CDR2 SYDVKM. With 2 bases removed from V and 3 bases from J, the gap between germline ends came to 10 bases. The DNA of the CDR3 is TGTGCCAGCAGTTTAGGTGGGGGCGACACCGGGGAGCTGTTTTTT. Its translation: CASSLGGGDTGELFF.

The rearrangement uses TRBV3-1 (or the pseudogene TRBV3-2) and TRBJ2-7, with 7 bases lining up with TRBD2. CDR3 length: 15 residues. Trimming at V came to 0 bases and at J to 4 bases, leaving 6 bases not matched to a gene. CDR1 is LGHDT and CDR2 is YNNKEL in the germline V gene (reference sequence). The chain's CDR3 is CASSQDPAGIYEQYV. As DNA, the CDR3 is TGTGCCAGCAGCCAAGACCCAGCGGGAATTTACGAGCAGTACGTC.

The chain recombines TRBV7-9 with TRBJ2-5; D might be TRBD2 (6 bases). The CDR3 consists of 14 residues. Germline assignment: CDR1 SEHNR and CDR2 FQNEAQ (reference sequence). The V gene lost 2 bases and the J gene lost 3 bases, with 10 bases spanning the gap. The CDR3 is CASSLMGGEETQYF. Here the CDR3 DNA reads TGTGCCAGCAGCTTAATGGGAGGCGAAGAGACCCAGTACTTC.

The V and J genes are TRBV21-1 and TRBJ2-5; the DNA was not used to check the table's D call, TRBD1. TRBV21-1 represents a pseudogene. The CDR3 length is 15 residues. CDR3 DNA sequence: TGTGCCACCAAGGTGGGGCGTCCAGGGCAAGAGACCCAGTACTTC. Its protein product is CATKVGRPGQETQYF.

This chain joins TRBV5-1 and TRBJ2-5, with D maybe TRBD1 (6 bases). The germline V gene encodes CDR1 SGHRS and CDR2 YFSETQ. The ends were cut back, 2 bases at V and 3 bases at J, with 8 bases in the middle. This CDR3 has 13 residues. CDR3 in DNA: TGCGCCAGCAGCTTCGCAGGGGAAGAGACCCAGTACTTC. Residues: CASSFAGEETQYF.

The V and J genes are TRBV5-6 and TRBJ2-4, with no clear D. V lost 2 bases and J lost 0, with 15 bases in between. The length of the CDR3 is 17 residues. CDR1 and CDR2 from the germline V gene are SGHDT and YYEEEE. The CDR3 DNA reads TGTGCCAGCAGCTTCCAAACGATGACAAAAGCCAAAAACATTCAGTACTTC. Translating it yields CASSFQTMTKAKNIQYF.

The CDR3 DNA sequence: TGCGCCAGCAGCTCGCCCCGACAGGGACTAGCGGCAAGCTCCTACAATGAGCAGTTCTTC. It translates to CASSSPRQGLAASSYNEQFF. V is TRBV5-1 and J is TRBJ2-1; 11 bases are shared with TRBD2. V lost 3 bases to trimming and J lost 0 bases; unmatched junction nucleotides: 14. The germline V gene encodes CDR1 SGHRS and CDR2 YFSETQ. The length of the CDR3 is 20 residues.

This clone appeared a few times. The chain recombines TRBV13 with TRBJ1-3; D gene ambiguous. CDR3 size: 14 residues. Germline lookup yields CDR1 PRHDT and CDR2 FYEKMQ (reference sequence). V was trimmed by 2 bases and J by 2 bases, leaving 7 bases between them. Written as DNA, the CDR3 is TGTGCCAGCAGCTTATCCGGGACTGGAAACACCATATATTTT. It translates to CASSLSGTGNTIYF.

In its sample, this clone was seen once. This chain links TRBV21-1 with TRBJ2-7; the D segment call TRBD1 is taken from the table without a DNA check. TRBV21-1 is a known pseudogene. This CDR3 contains 15 residues. DNA for the CDR3: TGTGCTTCCAGTCACAGGGGGCCTCACTCCTACGAGCAGTACGTC. Translation gives CASSHRGPHSYEQYV.

The CDR3 loop is CASSADIYYGYTF. CDR3 DNA sequence: TGTGCCAGCAGCGCGGACATCTACTATGGCTACACCTTC. This chain connects TRBV5-8 to TRBJ1-2; D is possibly TRBD1 (5 bases). Trimming took 4 bases from V and 3 from J, leaving 10 bases between them. Per germline, CDR1 SGHTS and CDR2 YDEGEE. The CDR3 runs 13 residues.

This clone has a single count. This rearrangement joins TRBV27 to TRBJ2-2, with D hard to call. CDR1 is MNHEY, CDR2 SMNVEV, per germline (reference sequence). This CDR3 spans 14 amino acids. Trimming cost V 3 bases and J 1 base, with 6 bases left between them. CDR3 sequence reads: CASSLNMNTGELFF. Here the CDR3 DNA reads TGTGCCAGCAGTTTGAACATGAACACCGGGGAGCTGTTTTTT.

This CDR3 reads CAIQGTSNSPLHF. The DNA for the CDR3 is TGTGCCATCCAGGGCACTTCCAATTCACCCCTCCACTTT. The rearrangement links TRBV10-3 to TRBJ1-6; tentative D call: TRBD1 (5 bases). V lost 8 bases and J 7 bases, leaving 12 bases between the germline ends. In germline, CDR1 is ENHRY, CDR2 SYGVKD. There are 13 residues in the CDR3.

This rearrangement joins TRBV6-1 to TRBJ1-4, with D tentatively TRBD1 (6 bases). Per germline, CDR1 MNHNS and CDR2 SASEGT. The CDR3 totals 13 residues. Trimming left V 3 bases short and J 8 bases short, with 10 bases between. Here the CDR3 reads CASSESGDEKLFF. The DNA of the CDR3 is TGTGCCAGCAGTGAGTCAGGGGACGAAAAACTGTTTTTT.

This clone was detected once. The chain combines TRBV3-1 (or the pseudogene TRBV3-2) with TRBJ2-4; weak D call: TRBD1 (5 bases). CDR1 LGHDT and CDR2 YNNKEL come from the germline V gene (reference sequence). V was pared by 3 bases and J by 1 base, with 7 bases between. The CDR3 extends over 14 amino acids. CDR3 coding DNA: TGTGCCAGCAGCCATCCAGGGGCCAAAAACATTCAGTACTTC. It translates to CASSHPGAKNIQYF.

The chain has TRBV7-2 and TRBJ1-2, with a weak D call TRBD1 (5 bases). V lost 3 bases and J 5 bases, leaving 10 bases between the germline ends. Germline V lookup: CDR1 SGHTA, CDR2 FQGNSA. This CDR3 contains 13 residues. The CDR3 is CASSLQGGYGYTF. Written as DNA, the CDR3 is TGTGCCAGCAGCTTGCAGGGTGGGTATGGCTACACCTTC.

The chain couples TRBV30 to TRBJ1-3, with unresolved D. The CDR3 extends over 15 amino acids. V lost 4 bases to trimming and J lost 1 base, with 14 bases between them. The germline CDR1 and CDR2 sequences are GTSNPN and SVGIG (reference sequence). CDR3: CAWNVIGRSGNTIYF. The CDR3, as DNA: TGTGCCTGGAATGTAATCGGCAGGTCTGGAAACACCATATATTTT.

The table lists this clone with a few counts. The V gene is TRBV28, the J gene TRBJ1-1; TRBD1 might be the D (5 bases). The V end lost 10 bases, the J end lost 0 bases, and 12 bases lay between the germline ends. Germline V gene sequence: CDR1 MDHEN, CDR2 SYDVKM. This CDR3 spans 13 amino acids. In DNA, the CDR3 is TGTGCCACCCGGAGACAGATGAACACTGAAGCTTTCTTT. Amino acid sequence: CATRRQMNTEAFF.

The chain uses TRBV6-5 and TRBJ2-5; D not resolved. The CDR3 consists of 15 residues. The V end was cut by 5 bases, the J end by 5 bases, with 18 bases between. Per the germline V gene, CDR1 is MNHEY and CDR2 is SVGAGI. DNA for the CDR3: TGTGCCAGCAGTCCCACCCGGCAGGCTTGGGAGACCCAGTACTTC. Translation: CASSPTRQAWETQYF.

V is TRBV3-1 (or the pseudogene TRBV3-2) and J is TRBJ2-1; 10 bases map to TRBD2. This CDR3 region has 14 residues. Unmatched junction bases numbered 9, after V lost 1 base and J lost 15 bases. The germline CDR1 and CDR2 sequences are LGHDT and YNNKEL (reference sequence). CDR3 protein: CASSQGYSGGTGFF. The CDR3 nucleotides are TGTGCCAGCAGCCAAGGGTATAGCGGGGGGACGGGGTTCTTC.

This chain links TRBV5-1 with TRBJ1-6; D is ambiguous. The V end was cut by 0 bases, the J end by 10 bases, with 11 bases between. CDR1 and CDR2 from the germline V gene are SGHRS and YFSETQ. CDR3 length equals 14 residues. CDR3 DNA: TGCGCCAGCAGCTTGGCTGCAGAGGGATCACCCCTCCACTTT. Translation gives CASSLAAEGSPLHF.

The chain has TRBV19 and TRBJ1-5; D is undetermined. The germline V gene has CDR1 LNHDA and CDR2 SQIVND (reference sequence). CDR3 size: 16 residues. Trimming left V 6 bases short and J 3 bases short, with 18 bases between. CDR3 region: CASRQHPTEANQPQHF. The CDR3 nucleotides are TGTGCCAGTAGACAACACCCCACAGAAGCCAATCAGCCCCAGCATTTT.

This sequence joins TRBV18 and TRBJ1-3; D not certain. Germline CDR1 is KGHSH and CDR2 is LQKENI. V lost 4 bases and J lost 3, with 10 bases in between. This CDR3 spans 14 amino acids. CDR3 nucleotide sequence: TGTGCCAGCTCACATACAGAAAATGGAAACACCATATATTTT. This encodes CASSHTENGNTIYF.

In DNA, the CDR3 is TGTGCCACCAGTGAAATGGAGAGGGTTGAGACCCAGTACTTC. Translating gives CATSEMERVETQYF. The chain is built from TRBV24-1 and TRBJ2-5; D possibly corresponds to TRBD2 (5 bases). The V end was cut by 4 bases, the J end by 5 bases, with 13 bases between. Germline values: CDR1 KGHDR, CDR2 SFDVKD. This CDR3 comprises 14 residues.

The chain is built from TRBV19 and TRBJ2-7; tentatively, D is TRBD2 (6 bases). CDR3 length equals 12 residues. The germline CDR1 and CDR2 sequences are LNHDA and SQIVND (reference sequence). V lost 10 bases, J lost 6 bases, and 16 bases lay in between. CDR3 in amino acids: CATGAPGGEQYV. CDR3 in DNA: TGTGCCACCGGGGCCCCCGGGGGCGAGCAGTACGTC.

V gene TRBV9 combines with J gene TRBJ1-1, with D unclear. Germline values: CDR1 SGDLS, CDR2 YYNGEE. The CDR3 is 14 amino acids. Trimming cost V 0 bases and J 4 bases, with 10 bases left between them. The CDR3 bases are TGTGCCAGCAGCGTAGGAGCAGGCCGCACTGAAGCTTTCTTT. It specifies CASSVGAGRTEAFF.

The chain couples TRBV13 to TRBJ2-7; a possible D gene is TRBD2 (6 bases). Germline V lookup: CDR1 PRHDT, CDR2 FYEKMQ (reference sequence). V was clipped by 5 bases and J by 1 base, with 9 bases between them. CDR3 size: 13 residues. CDR3 coding DNA: TGTGCCAGCAGCCCCCGGGAGTCCTACGAGCAGTACGTC. Protein sequence: CASSPRESYEQYV.

J is TRBJ2-5 and V is TRBV5-1; D possibly corresponds to TRBD1 (6 bases). V lost 4 bases and J 4 bases, leaving 11 bases between the germline ends. The CDR3 extends over 13 amino acids. Per the germline V gene, CDR1 is SGHRS and CDR2 is YFSETQ. This chain's CDR3 is CASSTQGAETQYF. The CDR3 DNA sequence: TGCGCCAGCAGCACACAGGGTGCAGAGACCCAGTACTTC.

Only a few counts were recorded for this clone. The chain is built from TRBV28 and TRBJ2-7; 12 nucleotides match TRBD1. Trimming cost V 2 bases and J 6 bases; bases outside gene matches: 5. This CDR3 region has 15 residues. Per germline, CDR1 MDHEN and CDR2 SYDVKM. DNA of the CDR3: TGTGCCAGCAGTTTAGCCGGGACAGGGGGCGGCGAGCAGTACGTC. Amino acid sequence: CASSLAGTGGGEQYV.

The rearrangement uses TRBV7-2 and TRBJ2-7; 7 bases are shared with TRBD1. Per germline, CDR1 SGHTA and CDR2 FQGNSA. The J segment lost 7 bases and the V segment lost 5 bases, leaving 11 bases of the junction unmatched. The CDR3 loop spans 14 amino acids. CDR3 protein: CASSPLTGVGEQYF. CDR3 DNA sequence: TGTGCCAGCAGCCCGCTAACAGGGGTGGGGGAGCAGTACTTC.

This clone was seen a single time. The rearrangement joins TRBV27 to TRBJ1-3; D not resolved. The germline CDR1 and CDR2 sequences are MNHEY and SMNVEV (reference sequence). This CDR3 has 14 residues. With 4 bases removed from V and 4 bases from J, the gap between germline ends came to 11 bases. CDR3 in amino acids: CASSSPGRGNTIYF. For the CDR3, the DNA is TGTGCCAGCAGTTCCCCGGGGAGAGGAAACACCATATATTTT.